This T cell receptor (beta chain) was captured in a study of blood T cell repertoires in COVID-19. Study details: Sources were T cells, B-cell-depleted T cells, or PBMCs; the material itself was cDNA or gDNA.

Libraries were prepared by immunoSEQ multiplex PCR; TCRdb keeps only in-frame clonotypes and omits some of them. The table shows around 220,000 clones, with over 75% occurring only once. In germline, CDR1 is LNHDA, CDR2 SQIVND (reference sequence). The V and J ends lost 2 bases and 0 bases respectively, with 11 bases between them. The length of the CDR3 is 16 residues. The chain employs TRBV19 and TRBJ2-1; possibly TRBD1 for D (6 bases). Specimen: peripheral blood. This TCR was sampled from a woman aged 40-49 years who had recovered from COVID-19. The CDR3 coding sequence is TGTGCCAGTAGTATACCGCAGGGGTTCTCCTACAATGAGCAGTTCTTC. This gives the protein CASSIPQGFSYNEQFF.